One and the same sample provided the 26 T cell receptor beta chains below, sequenced in a study of identical twins. MiXCR was run by TCRdb on the 5' RACE reads, yielding one entry per CDR3 protein. The repertoire holds just under 650,000 distinct CDR3 sequences, with around 7.4% as singletons. These same data were also listed under a study on yellow fever vaccine responses in identical twins.

The sample consisted of PBMCs. Receptors were obtained from a woman under 30 in good health.

V and J are TRBV9 and TRBJ2-5; 9 bases map to TRBD2. Germline V CDR1 and CDR2: SGDLS, YYNGEE. The length of the CDR3 is 19 residues. Germline trimming cut 4 bases from V and 4 bases from J; bases unmatched to any gene: 20. The CDR3: CASSSQVRVSGRQRETQYF. CDR3 coding DNA: TGTGCCAGCAGCTCCCAAGTCCGGGTTAGCGGGAGACAGCGAGAGACCCAGTACTTC. Filled out from reference TRBV9 and TRBJ2-5, the complete variable domain reads DSGVTQTPKHLITATGQRVTLRCSPRSGDLSVYWYQQSLDQGLQFLIQYYNGEERAKGNILERFSAQQFPDLHSELNLSSLELGDSALYFCASSSQVRVSGRQRETQYFGPGTRLLVL.

This clonotype was recorded a few times. The V call is TRBV3-1, the J call TRBJ2-2; 10 bases fit TRBD2. Germline CDR1 and CDR2: LGHDT and YNNKEL (reference sequence). V dropped 1 base and J dropped 1; count of bases not matched to a gene: 6. This CDR3 is built from 18 residues. CDR3 in DNA: TGTGCCAGCAGCCAAGCTGGGCGACTAGCGGGGAACACCGGGGAGCTGTTTTTT. This encodes CASSQAGRLAGNTGELFF.

The gene calls are TRBV7-3 and TRBJ2-1; D is ambiguous. The germline V gene encodes CDR1 SGHTA and CDR2 FQGTGA. This CDR3 has 14 amino acids. V lost 0 bases and J 8 bases, leaving 11 bases between the germline ends. Written as DNA, the CDR3 is TGTGCCAGCAGCTTAACCCTCACCGGCGATGAGCAGTTCTTC. It yields the protein CASSLTLTGDEQFF.

This clonotype appeared a few times. The CDR3 sequence is CSAPRRKAGSYNEQFF. The CDR3, as DNA: TGCAGTGCCCCCAGGCGGAAAGCGGGGTCCTACAATGAGCAGTTCTTC. V usage is TRBV20-1 and J usage is TRBJ2-1; 7 bases align to TRBD2. The ends lost 6 bases at V and 1 base at J; junction bases unmatched: 12. Germline lookup yields CDR1 DFQATT and CDR2 SNEGSKA (reference sequence). The CDR3 length is 16 residues.

The rearrangement joins TRBV27 to TRBJ2-5, with TRBD2 matching 14 bases. CDR1 and CDR2 from the germline V gene are MNHEY and SMNVEV (reference sequence). The CDR3 spans 20 residues. The V and J ends lost 0 bases and 2 bases, in that order; junction bases with no gene match: 11. CDR3 sequence reads: CASSLSGTSGSRATQETQYF. In DNA, the CDR3 is TGTGCCAGCAGTTTATCCGGGACTAGCGGGAGCCGGGCGACACAAGAGACCCAGTACTTC.

A few counts support this clonotype. V and J are TRBV7-9 and TRBJ2-1, with 9 positions matching TRBD2. The CDR3 runs to 16 residues. The trim removed 5 bases at V and 4 bases at J, leaving 9 bases unmatched. Germline V CDR1 and CDR2: SEHNR, FQNEAQ (reference sequence). CDR3 in amino acids: CASSPTLAGEYNEQFF. The CDR3, as DNA: TGTGCCAGCAGCCCTACCTTAGCGGGAGAATACAATGAGCAGTTCTTC.

This clonotype has just one count. This may arise from a read error, as a much more abundant clone is one base away. J is TRBJ2-3 and V is TRBV20-1; 7 nucleotides agree with TRBD1. Judging by the DNA end, TRBJ1-5 fits better; the J call may be wrong. Germline V lookup: CDR1 DFQATT, CDR2 SNEGSKA (reference sequence). The CDR3 length is 14 residues. The CDR3 DNA reads TGCAGTGCTGCCCGAAGGGATGGGACAGATACGCAGCATTTT. Translating it yields CSAARRDGTDTQHF.

The table lists this clonotype with a few counts. V gene TRBV7-9 combines with J gene TRBJ2-1; 8 nucleotides agree with TRBD1. The V gene end was trimmed by 5 bases and the J gene end by 7 bases; junction bases not matched to a gene: 10. The CDR3 totals 15 residues. Germline values: CDR1 SEHNR, CDR2 FQNEAQ (reference sequence). CDR3 nucleotide sequence: TGTGCCAGCAGCACCAACAGGGGGAGACTTAATGAGCAGTTCTTC. Its translation: CASSTNRGRLNEQFF.

For the CDR3, the DNA is TGTGCCATCGCAACGGGAGCATACAATGAGCAGTTCTTC. It is translated as CAIATGAYNEQFF. This chain joins TRBV10-3 and TRBJ2-1; D perhaps matches TRBD2 (6 bases). Germline CDR1 reads ENHRY; CDR2 reads SYGVKD. The CDR3 contains 13 residues. V dropped 8 bases and J dropped 4 bases, with 12 bases sitting between them.

This clonotype was seen a handful of times. V and J are TRBV20-1 and TRBJ2-3, with 8 bases matching TRBD2. The CDR3 covers 18 residues. Germline CDR1 DFQATT, CDR2 SNEGSKA (reference sequence). The ends lost 2 bases at V and 0 bases at J; junction bases unmatched: 13. CDR3 region: CSARPVRGAKTSTDTQYF. The CDR3 region has the DNA TGCAGTGCTAGACCGGTGCGGGGGGCGAAAACTAGCACAGATACGCAGTATTTT.

This chain joins TRBV5-8 and TRBJ2-2; tentative D call: TRBD2 (6 bases). Germline V CDR1 and CDR2: SGHTS, YDEGEE. V was cut by 0 bases and J by 4 bases, with 19 bases left in between. This CDR3 contains 18 residues. CDR3 amino acids: CASSLEAGTGITTGELFF. CDR3 DNA sequence: TGTGCCAGCAGCTTGGAGGCGGGGACGGGGATTACCACCGGGGAGCTGTTTTTT.

In its sample, this clonotype was seen many times. This chain joins TRBV4-1 and TRBJ2-5; weak D call: TRBD2 (6 bases). V was clipped by 3 bases and J by 0 bases, with 14 bases between them. The CDR3 extends over 16 amino acids. Germline V gene lookup returns CDR1 MGHRA and CDR2 YSYEKL. The CDR3 sequence is CASSQRRDSYQETQYF. CDR3 DNA: TGCGCCAGCAGCCAGCGCCGGGACTCTTACCAAGAGACCCAGTACTTC.

This clonotype has a count of ten or more. The rearrangement links TRBV5-1 to TRBJ1-5, with D unresolved. Per germline, CDR1 SGHRS and CDR2 YFSETQ. The CDR3 spans 14 residues. The V and J ends lost 4 bases and 4 bases respectively, with 12 bases between them. In DNA, the CDR3 is TGCGCCAGCAGCCCCCTCGGACCTAATCAGCCCCAGCATTTT. This sequence encodes CASSPLGPNQPQHF.

The J gene is TRBJ2-1, the V gene TRBV5-1; D is perhaps TRBD2 (6 bases). Trimming removed 0 bases from V and 6 bases from J, with 13 bases in between. This CDR3 region has 15 residues. The germline V gene has CDR1 SGHRS and CDR2 YFSETQ. CDR3 coding DNA: TGCGCCAGCAGCTTGGGGGGACTCGGTGCCAATGAGCAGTTCTTC. This sequence encodes CASSLGGLGANEQFF.

This clonotype was counted many times. The chain combines TRBV27 with TRBJ2-7, with 9 positions matching TRBD1. V trimming: 6 bases; J trimming: 3 bases; junction bases outside the gene matches: 6. Looked up from germline, CDR1 is MNHEY and CDR2 is SMNVEV (reference sequence). The CDR3 contains 14 residues. The CDR3 region has the DNA TGTGCCAGCAGCCGGACAGGGGCCATCTACGAGCAGTACGTC. Its protein product is CASSRTGAIYEQYV.

The rearrangement links TRBV27 to TRBJ1-1; tentatively, D is TRBD1 (6 bases). The germline V gene encodes CDR1 MNHEY and CDR2 SMNVEV (reference sequence). The CDR3 loop spans 15 amino acids. The V and J ends lost 3 bases and 10 bases respectively, with 21 bases between them. Written as DNA, the CDR3 is TGTGCCAGCAGTTTGGGTCGTTTCGGGGGCGCGGGAGCTTTCTTT. Amino acid sequence: CASSLGRFGGAGAFF.

The J gene is TRBJ1-1, the V gene TRBV7-8; D gene unclear. This CDR3 has 15 amino acids. Trimming shortened V by 6 bases and J by 4 bases, and 18 bases separated the two germline ends. The germline CDR1 and CDR2 sequences are SGHVS and FQNEAQ. CDR3 amino acids: CASSYLQLSGTEAFF. CDR3 DNA: TGTGCCAGCAGTTACCTCCAGCTGAGTGGCACTGAAGCTTTCTTT. Supplemented by reference TRBV7-8 and TRBJ1-1, the full variable domain reads GAGVSQSPRYKVAKRGQDVALRCDPISGHVSLFWYQQALGQGPEFLTYFQNEAQLDKSGLPSDRFFAERPEGSVSTLKIQRTQQEDSAVYLCASSYLQLSGTEAFFGQGTRLTVV.

This clonotype was found many times. The chain carries TRBV12-3 or TRBV12-4 and TRBJ1-3; D is unclear. V dropped 10 bases and J dropped 4 bases, with 14 bases sitting between them. The CDR3 is 13 amino acids. CDR3 nucleotide sequence: TGTGCCATTCAGAGGCCATCAGGAAACACCATATATTTT. Its protein product is CAIQRPSGNTIYF.

The chain links TRBV20-1 to TRBJ2-7; 7 nucleotides agree with TRBD1. The CDR3 covers 14 residues. J lost 6 bases, V lost 3 bases, and 11 bases had no gene match. Germline V gene lookup returns CDR1 DFQATT and CDR2 SNEGSKA (reference sequence). The DNA for the CDR3 is TGCAGTGCTAGGGTCAGGGGGACCTGGGGCGAGCAGTACTTC. As protein: CSARVRGTWGEQYF.

As DNA, the CDR3 is TGTGCCAGCAGCCAAAAGAGCGCAGGAGTGAAATACAATGAGCAGTTCTTC. Translation: CASSQKSAGVKYNEQFF. This rearrangement joins TRBV3-1 to TRBJ2-1, with no clear D. V lost 2 bases and J lost 4, with 18 bases in between. CDR3 size: 17 residues. The V gene's germline CDR1 is LGHDT and CDR2 YNNKEL (reference sequence).

There are many counts of this clonotype. The chain uses TRBV7-8 and TRBJ1-2; 9 bases match TRBD1. With 0 bases clipped from V and 6 bases from J, the junction kept 8 bases outside the gene matches. Per the germline V gene, CDR1 is SGHVS and CDR2 is FQNEAQ. The CDR3 is made up of 16 amino acids. In DNA form, the CDR3 reads TGTGCCAGCAGCTTAGCTACAGGGGGCGCCTGGAATGGCTACACCTTC. Amino acid sequence: CASSLATGGAWNGYTF.

The chain links TRBV6-1 to TRBJ1-2; TRBD1 aligns across 7 bases. Germline-derived CDR1 and CDR2 are MNHNS and SASEGT. Trimming cost V 6 bases and J 5 bases; bases outside gene matches: 12. The length of the CDR3 is 15 residues. The CDR3: CASRGKPGGRYGYTF. DNA for the CDR3: TGTGCCAGCAGGGGGAAACCAGGGGGGAGGTATGGCTACACCTTC.

The CDR3 loop reads CASSLGQTSGANVLTF. CDR3 DNA sequence: TGCGCCAGCAGCCTCGGACAGACCTCTGGGGCCAACGTCCTGACTTTC. The rearrangement joins TRBV5-1 to TRBJ2-6, with D possibly being TRBD1 (6 bases). The V end lost 4 bases, the J end lost 0 bases, and 11 bases lay between the germline ends. CDR1 SGHRS and CDR2 YFSETQ come from the germline V gene. The CDR3 is 16 amino acids.

This clonotype was picked up a small number of times. V and J are TRBV2 and TRBJ2-3, with 9 bases matching TRBD2. This CDR3 contains 15 residues. V lost 4 bases and J lost 2; bases outside the gene matches: 4. Germline CDR1 is SNHLY and CDR2 is FYNNEI. The CDR3 nucleotides are TGTGCCAGCAGTGGAACTAGCGGGTTCACAGATACGCAGTATTTT. As protein: CASSGTSGFTDTQYF. The whole variable domain, remainder taken from reference TRBV2 and TRBJ2-3, is EPEVTQTPSHQVTQMGQEVILRCVPISNHLYFYWYRQILGQKVEFLVSFYNNEISEKSEIFDDQFSVERPDGSNFTLKIRSTKLEDSAMYFCASSGTSGFTDTQYFGPGTRLTVL.

CDR3 amino acids: CASSYSGQIAYGYTF. In DNA form, the CDR3 reads TGTGCCAGCAGTTACTCGGGACAGATCGCCTATGGCTACACCTTC. The chain carries TRBV6-5 and TRBJ1-2; the match to TRBD1 covers 7 bases. Losses at the gene ends were 0 bases for V and 4 bases for J; bases not matched to a gene: 5. Germline lookup yields CDR1 MNHEY and CDR2 SVGAGI. This CDR3 has 15 residues.

This clonotype was recorded many times. The chain has TRBV5-1 and TRBJ2-3; 13 positions agree with TRBD2. The CDR3 contains 15 residues. Germline V gives CDR1 SGHRS, CDR2 YFSETQ. J lost 4 bases, V lost 3 bases, and 2 bases had no gene match. The CDR3 loop is CASSWTSGGADTQYF. The CDR3 nucleotides are TGCGCCAGCAGCTGGACTAGCGGGGGAGCAGATACGCAGTATTTT.